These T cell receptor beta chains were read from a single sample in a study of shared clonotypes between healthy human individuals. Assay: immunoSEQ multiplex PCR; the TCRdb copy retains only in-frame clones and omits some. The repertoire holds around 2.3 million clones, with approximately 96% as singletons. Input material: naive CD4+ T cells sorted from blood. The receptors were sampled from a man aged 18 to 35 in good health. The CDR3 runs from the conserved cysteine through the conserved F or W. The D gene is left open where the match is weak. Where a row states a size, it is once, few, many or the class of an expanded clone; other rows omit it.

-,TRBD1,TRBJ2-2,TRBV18,TGTGCCAGCTCACCGGGACAGACGAACACCGGGGAGCTGTTTTTT,CASSPGQTNTGELFF
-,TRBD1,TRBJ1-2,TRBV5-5,TGTGCCAGCAGCTTACAGACAGGGGTCTATGGCTACACCTTC,CASSLQTGVYGYTF
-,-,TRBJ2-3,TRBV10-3,TGTGCCATCAGTGAGGGCTTGGATACGCAGTATTTT,CAISEGLDTQYF
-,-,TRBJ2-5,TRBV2,TGTGCCAGCAGTGGGGGCCGGCGGTTGGGGCAAGAGACCCAGTACTTC,CASSGGRRLGQETQYF
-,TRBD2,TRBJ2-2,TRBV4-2,TGTGCCAGCAGCCAAGGAGCGCGGGGGGGCCCCGGGGAGCTGTTTTTT,CASSQGARGGPGELFF
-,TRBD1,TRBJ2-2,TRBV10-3,TGTGCCATCCTGGGGACAGCGGACACCGGGGAGCTGTTTTTT,CAILGTADTGELFF
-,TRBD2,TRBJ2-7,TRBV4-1,TGCGCCAGCAGCCAAGAAGGCCCGGAACGGCGGGGGGCCTACGAGCAGTACTTC,CASSQEGPERRGAYEQYF
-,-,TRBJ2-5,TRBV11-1,TGTGCCAGCAGCTTAGAGGACGGGGGCGTGGAGACCCAGTACTTC,CASSLEDGGVETQYF
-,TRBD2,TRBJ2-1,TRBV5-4,TGTGCCAGCAGCTCGAACCGACTAGCGGGGGGCGATGAGCAGTTCTTC,CASSSNRLAGGDEQFF
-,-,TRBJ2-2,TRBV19,TGTGCCAGTAAAGGAGCGGCCGGGGAGCTGTTTTTT,CASKGAAGELFF
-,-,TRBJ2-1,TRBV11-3,TGTGCCAGCAGTTTGGCTGACTCCTACAATGAGCAGTTCTTC,CASSLADSYNEQFF
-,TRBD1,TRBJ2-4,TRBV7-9,TGTGCCAGCAGCCCGGGGACAGTAGAAAACATTCAGTACTTC,CASSPGTVENIQYF
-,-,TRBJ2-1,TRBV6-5,TGTGCCAGCAGTTACTCACCCGCGTACAATGAGCAGTTCTTC,CASSYSPAYNEQFF
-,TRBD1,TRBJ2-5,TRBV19,TGTGCCTCAACAAGGACCGGGACAGGGACTACCCAGTACTTC,CASTRTGTGTTQYF
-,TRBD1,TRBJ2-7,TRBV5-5,TGTGCCAGCAGCTCGATGAGGGACAGAGCCTACGAGCAGTACTTC,CASSSMRDRAYEQYF
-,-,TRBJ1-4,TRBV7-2,TGTGCCAGCCAAAGGGGACTTAATGAAAAACTGTTTTTT,CASQRGLNEKLFF
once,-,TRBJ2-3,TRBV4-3,TGCGCCAGCAGCCAAGGATTGGGTCCCACAGATACGCAGTATTTT,CASSQGLGPTDTQYF